This TCR beta chain stems from a study of beta chain features in type 1 diabetes. Study-level results: People with Type 1 diabetes carried modestly yet significantly shorter TCRB CDR3s in all four CD4+ subsets.

Per germline, CDR1 SEHNR and CDR2 FQNEAQ (reference sequence). The CDR3 is 12 amino acids. The V end was cut by 4 bases, the J end by 4 bases, with 7 bases between. Every bit of the isolated RNA underwent reverse transcription, so sequencing read expressed TCRB transcripts. Libraries were prepared by immunoSEQ multiplex PCR; TCRdb keeps only in-frame clonotypes and omits some of them. Of roughly 300,000 clones listed, roughly 13% were seen once; the top ten hold roughly 0.018%. This clone was observed a handful of times. Its antigen is as yet unknown. The sample contains more than one DNA sequence encoding this CDR3.

The clonotype comes from a young man with type 1 diabetes. The source material was naive CD4+ T cells from blood. This sequence joins TRBV7-9 and TRBJ1-2, with D perhaps TRBD1 (5 bases). The DNA for the CDR3 is TGTGCCAGCAGCTCTGACAGCTATGGCTACACCTTC. It specifies CASSSDSYGYTF.